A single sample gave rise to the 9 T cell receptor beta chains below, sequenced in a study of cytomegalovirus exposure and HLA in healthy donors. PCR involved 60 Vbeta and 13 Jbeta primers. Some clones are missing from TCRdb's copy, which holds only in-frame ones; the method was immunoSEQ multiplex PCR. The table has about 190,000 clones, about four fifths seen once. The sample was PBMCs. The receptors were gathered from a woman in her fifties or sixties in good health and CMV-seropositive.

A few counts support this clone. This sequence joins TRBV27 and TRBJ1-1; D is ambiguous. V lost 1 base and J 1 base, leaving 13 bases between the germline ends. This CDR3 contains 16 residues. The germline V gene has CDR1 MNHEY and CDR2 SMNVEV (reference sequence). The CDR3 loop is CASSLFSPRANTEAFF. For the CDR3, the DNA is TGTGCCAGCAGTTTATTTAGTCCGCGAGCGAACACTGAAGCTTTCTTT.

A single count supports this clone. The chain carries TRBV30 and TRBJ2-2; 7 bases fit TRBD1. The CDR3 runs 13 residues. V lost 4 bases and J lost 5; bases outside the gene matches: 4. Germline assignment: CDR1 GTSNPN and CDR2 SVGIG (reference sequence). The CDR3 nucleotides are TGTGCCTGGAATACAGGGGCTACCGGGGAGCTGTTTTTT. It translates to CAWNTGATGELFF.

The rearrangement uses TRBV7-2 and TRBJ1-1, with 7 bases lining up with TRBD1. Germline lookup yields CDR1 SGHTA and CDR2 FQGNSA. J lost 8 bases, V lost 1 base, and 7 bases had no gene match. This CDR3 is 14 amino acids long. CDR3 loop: CASSLDGGQREAFF. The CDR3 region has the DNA TGTGCCAGCAGCTTAGATGGGGGACAGCGGGAAGCTTTCTTT.

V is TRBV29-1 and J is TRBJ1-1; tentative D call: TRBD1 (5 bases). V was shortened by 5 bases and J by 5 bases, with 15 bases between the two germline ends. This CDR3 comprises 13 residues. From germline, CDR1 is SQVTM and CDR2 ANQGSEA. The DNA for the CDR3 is TGCAGCGTTACCCTCGGGGGGGGGACTGAAGCTTTCTTT. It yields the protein CSVTLGGGTEAFF. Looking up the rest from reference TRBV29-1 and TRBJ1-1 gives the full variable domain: SAVISQKPSRDICQRGTSLTIQCQVDSQVTMMFWYRQQPGQSLTLIATANQGSEATYESGFVIDKFPISRPNLTFSTLTVSNMSPEDSSIYLCSVTLGGGTEAFFGQGTRLTVV.

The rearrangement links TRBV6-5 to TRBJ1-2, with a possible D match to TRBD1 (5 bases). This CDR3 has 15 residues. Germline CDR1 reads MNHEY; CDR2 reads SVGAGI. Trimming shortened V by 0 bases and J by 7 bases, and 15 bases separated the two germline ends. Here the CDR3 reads CASSYSKPWRGGYTF. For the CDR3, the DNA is TGTGCCAGCAGTTACTCCAAACCTTGGAGGGGTGGCTACACCTTC.

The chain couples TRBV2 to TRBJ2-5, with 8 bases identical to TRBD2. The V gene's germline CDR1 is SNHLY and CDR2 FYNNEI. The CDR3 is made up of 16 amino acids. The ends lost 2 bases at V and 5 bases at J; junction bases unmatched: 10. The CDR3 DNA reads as TGTGCCAGCAGTGAAAAAGGCGGGGGGTCGGCTGAGACCCAGTACTTC. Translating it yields CASSEKGGGSAETQYF.

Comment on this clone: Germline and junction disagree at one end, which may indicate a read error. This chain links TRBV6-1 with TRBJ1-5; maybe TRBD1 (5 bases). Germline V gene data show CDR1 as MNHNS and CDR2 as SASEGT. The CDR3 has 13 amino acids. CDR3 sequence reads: CASREDSFQPQHF. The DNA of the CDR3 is TGTGCCAGCAGAGAAGACAGCTTTCAGCCCCAGCATTTT.

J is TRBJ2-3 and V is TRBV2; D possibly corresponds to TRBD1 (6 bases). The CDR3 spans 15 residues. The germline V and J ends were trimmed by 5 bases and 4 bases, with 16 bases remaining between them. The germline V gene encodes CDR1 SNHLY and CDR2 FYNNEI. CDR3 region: CASSSSFGGPDTQYF. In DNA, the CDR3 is TGTGCCAGCAGTTCTTCCTTTGGGGGCCCAGATACGCAGTATTTT.

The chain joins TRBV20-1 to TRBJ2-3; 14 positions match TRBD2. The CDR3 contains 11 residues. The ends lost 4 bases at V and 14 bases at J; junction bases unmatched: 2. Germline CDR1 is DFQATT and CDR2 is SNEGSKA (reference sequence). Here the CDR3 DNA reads TGCAGTGCTAAGGGACTAGCGGGGGCGTATTTT. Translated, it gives CSAKGLAGAYF.